Included here is one TCR beta chain sequence, with context. Methods used by the authors: By means of reference gene primer amplification, nucleated cell counts were estimated. Some clones are missing from TCRdb's copy, which holds only in-frame ones; the method was immunoSEQ multiplex PCR. The V and J calls and clone size were taken over from that table, and D and trimming were inferred from the DNA. The sample includes some 100,000 clones, roughly nine tenths of them seen just once. The V end lost 3 bases, the J end lost 0 bases, and 11 bases lay between the germline ends. Germline assignment: CDR1 LNHDA and CDR2 SQIVND (reference sequence). This CDR3 has 15 amino acids. These data are taken from a study of blood T cell repertoires in COVID-19.

The TCR was taken from a man aged 50-60 years with active COVID-19. The rearrangement joins TRBV19 to TRBJ1-1; D might be TRBD1 (5 bases). Sequencing used peripheral blood. The DNA for the CDR3 is TGTGCCAGTAGTATGACTCCAGGGATGAACACTGAAGCTTTCTTT. Translating it yields CASSMTPGMNTEAFF. The whole variable domain, filled in from reference TRBV19 and TRBJ1-1, reads DGGITQSPKYLFRKEGQNVTLSCEQNLNHDAMYWYRQDPGQGLRLIYYSQIVNDFQKGDIAEGYSVSREKKESFPLTVTSAQKNPTAFYLCASSMTPGMNTEAFFGQGTRLTVV.